The 14 T cell receptor beta chains below come from one sample, sequenced in a study of cytomegalovirus exposure and HLA in healthy donors. This PCR relied on a set of 60 Vbeta primers and 13 Jbeta primers. Produced via immunoSEQ multiplex PCR; TCRdb's table is partial and in-frame only. The sample has 84,000 or so clones; 77% are singletons. The specimen was PBMCs. The receptors here all came from a man between 25 and 39 years old in good health and CMV-seronegative.

This sequence joins TRBV23-1 and TRBJ2-7; D unclear. TRBV23-1 falls under the ORF class, with uncertain function. This CDR3 has 12 amino acids. V shed 0 bases and J shed 4 bases, with 4 bases lying between them. DNA of the CDR3: TGCGCCAGCAGTCAATCGTCATACGAGCAGTACTTC. Protein product: CASSQSSYEQYF.

This sequence joins TRBV4-1 and TRBJ2-7; the match to TRBD2 covers 9 bases. There are 18 residues in the CDR3. Per the germline V gene, CDR1 is MGHRA and CDR2 is YSYEKL. The trim removed 1 base at V and 0 bases at J, leaving 10 bases unmatched. The DNA for the CDR3 is TGCGCCAGCAGCCAAGGCTGGAAAACTAGCGGGTACTCCTACGAGCAGTACTTC. It translates to CASSQGWKTSGYSYEQYF.

The gene calls are TRBV5-6 and TRBJ1-2; possibly TRBD1 for D (6 bases). CDR1 is SGHDT, CDR2 YYEEEE, per germline. The CDR3 spans 14 residues. Trimming cost V 0 bases and J 7 bases, with 13 bases left between them. The CDR3, as DNA: TGTGCCAGCAGCTTGGCCGGGGGGCCGCGTGGCTACACCTTC. Translated, it gives CASSLAGGPRGYTF.

V and J are TRBV5-6 and TRBJ2-3; no clear D gene. CDR1 is SGHDT and CDR2 is YYEEEE in the germline V gene. CDR3 length: 14 residues. V lost 0 bases and J lost 6, with 11 bases in between. The DNA of the CDR3 is TGTGCCAGCAGCTTGGCTCTTTTTCGGGATACGCAGTATTTT. Translated: CASSLALFRDTQYF.

The chain recombines TRBV7-2 with TRBJ2-7; 7 bases line up with TRBD1. The CDR3 runs to 14 residues. The ends lost 0 bases at V and 2 bases at J; junction bases unmatched: 1. Germline loops: CDR1 SGHTA, CDR2 FQGNSA. The CDR3 DNA reads TGTGCCAGCAGCTTAGCGGGACAGCCCTACGAGCAGTACTTC. It specifies CASSLAGQPYEQYF.

The chain is built from TRBV7-8 and TRBJ1-3; unclear D gene. V lost 4 bases and J 0 bases, leaving 7 bases between the germline ends. The germline V gene encodes CDR1 SGHVS and CDR2 FQNEAQ. The CDR3 consists of 14 residues. The CDR3 sequence is CASSSGPSGNTIYF. In nucleotides, the CDR3 is TGTGCCAGCAGCTCGGGTCCCTCTGGAAACACCATATATTTT. The full variable domain, its missing parts supplied by reference TRBV7-8 and TRBJ1-3, is GAGVSQSPRYKVAKRGQDVALRCDPISGHVSLFWYQQALGQGPEFLTYFQNEAQLDKSGLPSDRFFAERPEGSVSTLKIQRTQQEDSAVYLCASSSGPSGNTIYFGEGSWLTVV.

CDR3 residues: CASRAPRGRVNTEAFF. DNA of the CDR3: TGTGCCAGTAGGGCCCCTCGGGGAAGGGTGAACACTGAAGCTTTCTTT. The V and J genes are TRBV19 and TRBJ1-1; unclear D gene. The CDR3 loop spans 16 amino acids. V lost 6 bases, J lost 0 bases, and 17 bases lay in between. The germline CDR1 and CDR2 sequences are LNHDA and SQIVND (reference sequence).

This clone appeared a single time. Mismatch with germline at one junction end may stem from a read error. V and J are TRBV7-7 and TRBJ2-1, with 9 bases that match TRBD2. Germline V lookup: CDR1 SSHAT, CDR2 FNYEAQ (reference sequence). This CDR3 has 18 amino acids. The CDR3 here is CASSRASGRRGSYNEQFF. The CDR3 DNA sequence: TGTGCTAGCAGCCGCGCGAGCGGGAGGAGAGGCTCCTACAATGAGCAGTTCTTC.

The chain joins TRBV18 to TRBJ2-5; possibly TRBD2 for D (5 bases). CDR1 and CDR2 from the germline V gene are KGHSH and LQKENI. V lost 4 bases and J 1 base, leaving 10 bases between the germline ends. This CDR3 has 14 amino acids. CDR3 protein: CASSLAGLQETQYF. CDR3 nucleotide sequence: TGTGCCAGCTCACTGGCGGGCCTCCAAGAGACCCAGTACTTC.

The chain combines TRBV5-6 with TRBJ1-2; tentatively, D is TRBD1 (5 bases). V lost 2 bases to trimming and J lost 4 bases, with 15 bases between them. This CDR3 is built from 15 residues. Germline values: CDR1 SGHDT, CDR2 YYEEEE. CDR3 amino acids: CASSFTGAIAYGYTF. The CDR3 coding sequence is TGTGCCAGCAGCTTCACAGGTGCAATAGCCTATGGCTACACCTTC. The full variable domain, in which reference TRBV5-6 and TRBJ1-2 provide the parts outside the CDR3, is DAGVTQSPTHLIKTRGQQVTLRCSPKSGHDTVSWYQQALGQGPQFIFQYYEEEERQRGNFPDRFSGHQFPNYSSELNVNALLLGDSALYLCASSFTGAIAYGYTFGSGTRLTVV.

The genes are TRBV1 and TRBJ1-2; no DNA check was done on the table's D call, TRBD1. TRBV1 represents a pseudogene. The CDR3 runs to 15 residues. The CDR3 here is CTSRDGTEGTSGYTF. The CDR3 region has the DNA TGCACCAGCAGGGACGGGACAGAGGGAACCAGTGGCTACACCTTC.

The V call is TRBV6-4, the J call TRBJ1-4; possibly TRBD1 for D (6 bases). The CDR3 is 13 residues long. CDR1 MRHNA and CDR2 SNTAGT come from the germline V gene. The V gene lost 4 bases and the J gene lost 17 bases, with 20 bases spanning the gap. CDR3 nucleotides: TGTGCCAGCAGTGCACAGGGCCATTCCCACCCCTTTTTT. Translated: CASSAQGHSHPFF.

The V call is TRBV7-2, the J call TRBJ2-7; TRBD2 agrees at 10 bases. The V segment lost 4 bases and the J segment 2 bases; nucleotides outside the gene matches: 5. CDR1 and CDR2 (germline): SGHTA, FQGNSA. The CDR3 runs 15 residues. The CDR3 coding sequence is TGTGCCAGCAGCTATCGGACTAGCGGTACCTACGAGCAGTACTTC. This codes for CASSYRTSGTYEQYF.

This chain links TRBV6-5 with TRBJ2-5; 8 nucleotides match TRBD1. The J call is doubtful: the DNA matches TRBJ2-7 better. Germline loops: CDR1 MNHEY, CDR2 SVGAGI. The CDR3 contains 14 residues. Written as DNA, the CDR3 is TGTGCCAGCAGTTACGGGACAGGACGTTACGAGCAGTACTTC. Protein: CASSYGTGRYEQYF.